The 10 T cell receptor beta chains below come from one sample, sequenced in a study of T cell responses to AZD1222 COVID-19 vaccine. Profiled with immunoSEQ multiplex PCR; TCRdb holds only in-frame clones, not every one. The data show about 69,000 clones, with over 65% seen just once and roughly 25% held by the top ten. The sample here was peripheral blood, taken 28 days after the second AZD1222 dose. The receptors derive from an adult who received the AZD1222 COVID-19 vaccine.

The V call is TRBV7-3, the J call TRBJ2-2; 7 bases fit TRBD1. V lost 4 bases, J lost 6 bases, and 14 bases stayed unmatched. Germline V gene data show CDR1 as SGHTA and CDR2 as FQGTGA. CDR3 size: 17 residues. CDR3: CASSSSSSRGRAGELFF. DNA of the CDR3: TGTGCCAGCAGCTCAAGTTCGTCGAGGGGGCGGGCCGGGGAGCTGTTTTTT. Together with reference TRBV7-3 and TRBJ2-2, the CDR3 gives the full variable domain: GAGVSQTPSNKVTEKGKYVELRCDPISGHTALYWYRQSLGQGPEFLIYFQGTGAADDSGLPNDRFFAVRPEGSVSTLKIQRTERGDSAVYLCASSSSSSRGRAGELFFGEGSRLTVL.

This clone was observed a few times. J is TRBJ1-5 and V is TRBV5-4, with 8 bases aligning to TRBD1. The V gene's germline CDR1 is SGHNT and CDR2 YYREEE (reference sequence). The trim removed 3 bases at V and 6 bases at J, leaving 8 bases unmatched. This CDR3 region has 15 residues. This CDR3 reads CASSSDREVGQPQHF. CDR3 in DNA: TGTGCCAGCAGCTCGGACAGGGAGGTGGGTCAGCCCCAGCATTTT.

The rearrangement joins TRBV5-1 to TRBJ1-1; 9 nucleotides align to TRBD1. There are 15 residues in the CDR3. Germline CDR1 is SGHRS and CDR2 is YFSETQ. J was trimmed by 0 bases and V by 3 bases; bases with no gene match: 3. DNA for the CDR3: TGCGCCAGCAGCTCTTACAGGGGGCTGAACACTGAAGCTTTCTTT. Its protein product is CASSSYRGLNTEAFF.

The chain combines TRBV5-5 with TRBJ1-6; 7 nucleotides align to TRBD1. The CDR3 is 20 residues long. The V gene's germline CDR1 is SGHKS and CDR2 YYEKEE (reference sequence). Trimming cost V 2 bases and J 0 bases; bases outside gene matches: 14. The CDR3 nucleotides are TGTGCCAGCAGCTTCCCCCGAAGACAGGGATCGAGCTCCTATAATTCACCCCTCCACTTT. Translation gives CASSFPRRQGSSSYNSPLHF.

The gene calls are TRBV7-2 and TRBJ2-1, with 7 bases fitting TRBD2. V gave up 1 base and J gave up 3 bases; unmatched junction bases: 0. From germline, CDR1 is SGHTA and CDR2 FQGNSA. This CDR3 is 14 amino acids long. CDR3 in DNA: TGTGCCAGCAGCTTAGGGGGGGGCTACAATGAGCAGTTCTTC. This translates into CASSLGGGYNEQFF.

The chain has TRBV5-1 and TRBJ1-4, with 7 bases that match TRBD1. The CDR3 loop spans 18 amino acids. J gave up 4 bases and V 3 bases, and 15 bases lay outside the gene matches. Looked up from germline, CDR1 is SGHRS and CDR2 is YFSETQ. CDR3 amino acids: CASSYIGTVIGNNEKLFF. CDR3 DNA: TGCGCCAGCAGCTATATCGGGACAGTGATAGGAAATAATGAAAAACTGTTTTTT.

The chain links TRBV20-1 to TRBJ2-7, with a weak D call TRBD1 (5 bases). The length of the CDR3 is 12 residues. Germline assignment: CDR1 DFQATT and CDR2 SNEGSKA (reference sequence). Trimming shortened V by 3 bases and J by 2 bases, and 8 bases separated the two germline ends. In DNA, the CDR3 is TGCAGTGCTAGTACAGGACCCTACGAGCAGTACTTC. Residues: CSASTGPYEQYF.

The chain has TRBV11-3 and TRBJ2-3; D is unresolved. Deletions cut 8 bases from V and 2 bases from J, with 14 bases between. Germline V CDR1 and CDR2: SGHNT, YENEEA. The CDR3 loop spans 14 amino acids. CDR3 sequence: CASSRSASTDTQYF. The CDR3 nucleotides are TGTGCCAGCTCCCGGTCAGCTTCCACAGATACGCAGTATTTT.

This chain connects TRBV28 to TRBJ2-2; D ambiguous. CDR1 and CDR2 (germline): MDHEN, SYDVKM. This CDR3 region has 13 residues. Between the trimmed V and J ends, which lost 0 bases and 5 bases, there was a span of 4 bases. The chain's CDR3 is CASSLWGTGELFF. CDR3 nucleotides: TGTGCCAGCAGTTTATGGGGGACCGGGGAGCTGTTTTTT.

The rearrangement links TRBV4-1 to TRBJ2-5; the D call may be TRBD1 or TRBD2 (5 bases each). The CDR3 covers 16 residues. Germline V gene data show CDR1 as MGHRA and CDR2 as YSYEKL. V lost 1 base, J lost 5 bases, and 17 bases lay in between. CDR3 loop: CASSQAGPLAQETQYF. CDR3 nucleotides: TGCGCCAGCAGCCAAGCGGGACCACTCGCGCAGGAGACCCAGTACTTC.